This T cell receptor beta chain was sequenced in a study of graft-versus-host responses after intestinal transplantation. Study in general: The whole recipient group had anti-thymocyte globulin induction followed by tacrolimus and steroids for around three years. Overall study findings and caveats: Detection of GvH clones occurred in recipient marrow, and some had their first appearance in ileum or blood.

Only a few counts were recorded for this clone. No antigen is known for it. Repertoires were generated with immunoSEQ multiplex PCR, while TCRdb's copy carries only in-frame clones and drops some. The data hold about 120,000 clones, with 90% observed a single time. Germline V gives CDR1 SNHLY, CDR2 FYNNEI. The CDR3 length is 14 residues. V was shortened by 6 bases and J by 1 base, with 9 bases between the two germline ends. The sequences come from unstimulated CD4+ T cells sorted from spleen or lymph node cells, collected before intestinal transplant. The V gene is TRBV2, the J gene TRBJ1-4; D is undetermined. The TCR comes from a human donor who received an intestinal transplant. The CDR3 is CASRYTRTNEKLFF. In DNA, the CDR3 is TGTGCCAGCAGGTACACCCGAACTAATGAAAAACTGTTTTTT.